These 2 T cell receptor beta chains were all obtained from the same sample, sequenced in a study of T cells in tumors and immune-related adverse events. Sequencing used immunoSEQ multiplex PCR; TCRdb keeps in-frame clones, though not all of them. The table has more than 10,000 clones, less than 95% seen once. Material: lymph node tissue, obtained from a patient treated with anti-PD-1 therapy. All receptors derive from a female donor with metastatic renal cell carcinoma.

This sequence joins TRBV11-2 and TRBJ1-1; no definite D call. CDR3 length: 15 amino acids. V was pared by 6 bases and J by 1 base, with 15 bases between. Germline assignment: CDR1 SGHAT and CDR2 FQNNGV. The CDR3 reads CASRPQTGRNTEAFF. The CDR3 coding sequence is TGTGCCAGCAGACCGCAAACTGGTAGGAACACTGAAGCTTTCTTT.

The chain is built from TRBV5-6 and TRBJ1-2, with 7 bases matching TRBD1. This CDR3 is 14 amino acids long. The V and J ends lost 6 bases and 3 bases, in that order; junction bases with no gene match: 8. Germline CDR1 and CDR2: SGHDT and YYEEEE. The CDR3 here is CASNLPGQYYGYTF. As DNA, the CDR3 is TGTGCCAGCAACTTACCGGGACAGTACTATGGCTACACCTTC.